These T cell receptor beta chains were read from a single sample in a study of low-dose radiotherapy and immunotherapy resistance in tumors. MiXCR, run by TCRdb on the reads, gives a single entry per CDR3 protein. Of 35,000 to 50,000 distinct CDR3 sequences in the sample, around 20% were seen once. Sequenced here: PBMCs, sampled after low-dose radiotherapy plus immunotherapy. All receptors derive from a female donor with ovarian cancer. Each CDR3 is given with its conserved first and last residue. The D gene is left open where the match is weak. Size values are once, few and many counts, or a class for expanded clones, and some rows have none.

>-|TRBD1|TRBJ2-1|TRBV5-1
CASLTGNEQFF
TGCGCCAGCCTGACAGGGAATGAGCAGTTCTTC
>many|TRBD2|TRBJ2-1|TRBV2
CASSAAGELYNEQFF
TGTGCCAGCAGTGCGGCGGGGGAACTTTACAATGAGCAGTTCTTC
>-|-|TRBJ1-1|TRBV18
CASSTQDRNTEAFF
TGTGCCAGCTCAACACAGGATCGGAACACTGAAGCTTTCTTT
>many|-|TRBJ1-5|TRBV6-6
CASSYQGPTPNQPQHF
TGTGCCAGCAGTTACCAGGGACCGACCCCCAATCAGCCCCAGCATTTT
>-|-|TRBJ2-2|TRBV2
CASRMLSNTGELFFF
-
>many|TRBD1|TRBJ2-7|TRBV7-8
CASGEGAISYEQYF
TGTGCCAGCGGAGAGGGGGCCATCTCCTACGAGCAGTACTTC
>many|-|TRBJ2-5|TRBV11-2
CASRPSAFGETQYF
TGTGCCAGCAGACCCTCCGCGTTTGGAGAGACCCAGTACTTC
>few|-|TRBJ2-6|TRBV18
CASSFRSSGANVLTF
TGTGCCAGCTCCTTTCGAAGCTCTGGGGCCAACGTCCTGACTTTC
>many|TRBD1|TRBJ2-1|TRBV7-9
CASVSVLGQGGYNEQFF
TGTGCCAGCGTCTCTGTGCTGGGACAGGGTGGCTACAATGAGCAGTTCTTC
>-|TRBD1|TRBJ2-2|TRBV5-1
CASSRKPKWTGPGELFF
TGCGCCAGCAGCCGTAAACCCAAATGGACAGGGCCCGGGGAGCTGTTTTTT
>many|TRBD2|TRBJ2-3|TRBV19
CASSTTSGRRDTQYF
TGTGCCAGTAGTACAACTAGCGGGAGAAGAGATACGCAGTATTTT
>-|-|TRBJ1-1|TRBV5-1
CARSFKENTEAFF
TGCGCCAGAAGCTTTAAGGAGAACACTGAAGCTTTCTTT
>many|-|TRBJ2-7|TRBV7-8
CASSLVRGGTNLSYEQYF
TGTGCCAGCAGCTTAGTAAGGGGCGGGACGAACCTTTCCTACGAGCAGTACTTC
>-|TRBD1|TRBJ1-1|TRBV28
CASSQEGTAEAFF
TGTGCCAGCAGTCAGGAAGGGACAGCAGAAGCTTTCTTT